Listed here are 28 T cell receptor beta chains from one sample, sequenced in a study of identical twins. TCRdb re-called the 5' RACE reads through MiXCR, storing one row per CDR3 protein. The repertoire consists of around 960,000 distinct CDR3 sequences, with over 9% occurring once and the leading ten covering 1.5% to 2%. This sample also belongs to another study, concerning yellow fever vaccine responses in identical twins.

The sequencing sample was made of PBMCs. All receptors derive from a young woman in good health.

J is TRBJ2-1 and V is TRBV7-6, with TRBD2 identical over 10 bases. V trimming: 4 bases; J trimming: 0 bases; junction bases outside the gene matches: 6. The V gene's germline CDR1 is SGHVS and CDR2 FNYEAQ. The CDR3 is 17 residues long. CDR3 nucleotide sequence: TGTGCCAGCAGCTCTCTAGCGGGGGACGGCTCCTACAATGAGCAGTTCTTC. Encoded protein: CASSSLAGDGSYNEQFF.

This clonotype has at least ten counts. V gene TRBV28 combines with J gene TRBJ2-1; D is uncertain. The CDR3 contains 13 residues. Germline V gene data show CDR1 as MDHEN and CDR2 as SYDVKM. V lost 3 bases and J lost 7, with 10 bases in between. CDR3 residues: CASSFLARNEQFF. CDR3 DNA: TGTGCCAGCAGTTTTCTGGCCCGTAATGAGCAGTTCTTC.

This clonotype was counted ten times or more. V gene TRBV5-1 combines with J gene TRBJ2-2; D might be TRBD1 (6 bases). Germline V gene lookup returns CDR1 SGHRS and CDR2 YFSETQ. Trimming removed 5 bases from V and 8 bases from J, with 13 bases in between. The CDR3 has 13 amino acids. The DNA for the CDR3 is TGCGCCAGCAGTGTGGGGGCTTCAGGGGAGCTGTTTTTT. Protein: CASSVGASGELFF.

This clonotype was recorded a few times. CDR3 nucleotides: TGTGCTAGTGGTTTGAAAGGGGACCAGCCCCAGCATTTT. Protein sequence: CASGLKGDQPQHF. The V call is TRBV12-5, the J call TRBJ1-5; D might be TRBD1 (5 bases). V lost 2 bases and J 7 bases, leaving 9 bases between the germline ends. Germline V gene lookup returns CDR1 LGHNT and CDR2 FRNRAP. This CDR3 region has 13 residues.

This clonotype has only a few counts. The CDR3 nucleotides are TGTGCCAGCAGCTTATCGGGGGCTACTTCGGAAAAACTGTTTTTT. This translates into CASSLSGATSEKLFF. The genes are TRBV7-6 and TRBJ1-4; TRBD1 might be the D (6 bases). Trimming took off 2 bases at V and 8 bases at J, with 15 bases between the two ends. The CDR3 contains 15 residues. Germline CDR1 reads SGHVS; CDR2 reads FNYEAQ.

This clonotype was picked up a small number of times. This rearrangement joins TRBV29-1 to TRBJ1-1; no clear D gene. Germline lookup yields CDR1 SQVTM and CDR2 ANQGSEA. Trimming removed 3 bases from V and 1 base from J, with 9 bases in between. There are 13 residues in the CDR3. The CDR3 loop reads CSVDSQRNTEAFF. In DNA form, the CDR3 reads TGCAGCGTTGATAGTCAGAGGAACACTGAAGCTTTCTTT.

V gene TRBV2 combines with J gene TRBJ2-1; TRBD2 agrees at 14 bases. The ends lost 6 bases at V and 3 bases at J; junction bases unmatched: 4. CDR1 is SNHLY, CDR2 FYNNEI, per germline. The CDR3 is made up of 16 amino acids. The CDR3 DNA follows: TGTGCCAGCAGACCCGGACTAGCGGGAGGCTACAATGAGCAGTTCTTC. Its translation is CASRPGLAGGYNEQFF.

The sample holds many counts of this clonotype. The rearrangement links TRBV20-1 to TRBJ2-1; unclear D gene. Germline lookup yields CDR1 DFQATT and CDR2 SNEGSKA (reference sequence). CDR3 length equals 14 residues. V lost 3 bases to trimming and J lost 9 bases, with 18 bases between them. The CDR3 DNA reads TGCAGTGCTAGTACGGCCAAGGTCTCCGTTGAGCAGTTCTTC. Translation: CSASTAKVSVEQFF.

This clonotype showed up many times. This chain links TRBV5-1 with TRBJ2-5; D may be TRBD1 (6 bases). The ends were cut back, 4 bases at V and 5 bases at J, with 15 bases in the middle. The CDR3 spans 14 residues. Germline V lookup: CDR1 SGHRS, CDR2 YFSETQ. CDR3 nucleotide sequence: TGCGCCAGCAGCCCCGGACAGAGCATGGAGACCCAGTACTTC. This codes for CASSPGQSMETQYF. The full variable domain, completed using reference TRBV5-1 and TRBJ2-5, is KAGVTQTPRYLIKTRGQQVTLSCSPISGHRSVSWYQQTPGQGLQFLFEYFSETQRNKGNFPGRFSGRQFSNSRSEMNVSTLELGDSALYLCASSPGQSMETQYFGPGTRLLVL.

The V gene is TRBV12-3 or TRBV12-4, the J gene TRBJ2-5; D tentatively reads TRBD1 or TRBD2 (6 bases each). With 1 base removed from V and 2 bases from J, the gap between germline ends came to 11 bases. There are 15 residues in the CDR3. In DNA form, the CDR3 reads TGTGCCAGCAGTTTAGGAGGGGGGAAACAAGAGACCCAGTACTTC. This codes for CASSLGGGKQETQYF.

The chain uses TRBV11-2 and TRBJ2-1; TRBD2 aligns across 9 bases. In germline, CDR1 is SGHAT, CDR2 FQNNGV. This CDR3 is 15 amino acids long. With V trimmed by 4 bases and J by 5 bases, 6 bases remained unmatched. The CDR3 here is CASSSRGGSDNEQFF. In DNA, the CDR3 is TGTGCCAGCAGCTCGCGGGGGGGGAGCGACAATGAGCAGTTCTTC.

The J gene is TRBJ2-4, the V gene TRBV29-1; 14 nucleotides line up with TRBD2. The trim removed 3 bases at V and 1 base at J, leaving 5 bases unmatched. CDR3 length: 17 residues. The germline gives CDR1 SQVTM, CDR2 ANQGSEA. The CDR3 region has the DNA TGCAGCGTTGAGGGACTAGCGGGGGCGGGGGCCAAAAACATTCAGTACTTC. This sequence encodes CSVEGLAGAGAKNIQYF.

This chain connects TRBV25-1 to TRBJ2-3, with 9 bases fitting TRBD2. V shed 5 bases and J 2 bases; nucleotides not matched to a gene: 5. The CDR3 runs 15 residues. CDR1 is MGHDK and CDR2 is SYGVNS in the germline V gene. The CDR3 bases are TGTGCCAGCAGTAAGCTAGCGGGGCCCACAGATACGCAGTATTTT. Encoded protein: CASSKLAGPTDTQYF.

This clonotype has just a few counts. V and J are TRBV12-3 or TRBV12-4 and TRBJ1-5; no definite D call. With 3 bases removed from V and 1 base from J, the gap between germline ends came to 7 bases. The CDR3 loop spans 14 amino acids. The CDR3 region has the DNA TGTGCCAGCAGTTTGACCCAAAGCAATCAGCCCCAGCATTTT. Protein product: CASSLTQSNQPQHF.

The V and J genes are TRBV2 and TRBJ2-5, with a tentative D call TRBD2 (5 bases). The ends were cut back, 3 bases at V and 5 bases at J, with 10 bases in the middle. Germline V CDR1 and CDR2: SNHLY, FYNNEI. There are 13 residues in the CDR3. Here the CDR3 DNA reads TGTGCCAGCAGTGAGGGAGTTCGGGAGACCCAGTACTTC. This sequence encodes CASSEGVRETQYF.

V is TRBV3-1 and J is TRBJ2-1; 13 bases match TRBD2. Germline CDR1 LGHDT, CDR2 YNNKEL (reference sequence). This CDR3 spans 17 amino acids. Trimming removed 0 bases from V and 7 bases from J; junction bases left unmatched: 6. The CDR3 loop is CASSQDPGTSGINEQFF. DNA of the CDR3: TGTGCCAGCAGCCAAGACCCCGGGACTAGCGGGATAAATGAGCAGTTCTTC.

This clonotype was counted between two and nine times. The chain has TRBV4-2 and TRBJ2-3, with 8 nucleotides matching TRBD1. Germline V gene data show CDR1 as LGHNA and CDR2 as YNFKEQ. This CDR3 contains 16 residues. Germline trimming cut 3 bases from V and 3 bases from J; bases unmatched to any gene: 8. CDR3 loop: CASSQDITGGTDTQYF. The CDR3 DNA reads as TGTGCCAGCAGCCAGGACATCACAGGGGGGACAGATACGCAGTATTTT.

The V and J genes are TRBV11-2 and TRBJ2-6; 9 nucleotides align to TRBD1. CDR3 length equals 18 residues. The trim removed 1 base at V and 4 bases at J, leaving 8 bases unmatched. Germline-derived CDR1 and CDR2 are SGHAT and FQNNGV. The CDR3 region is CASSLGGTGLGGANVLTF. The DNA for the CDR3 is TGTGCCAGCAGCTTAGGGGGGACAGGGCTGGGAGGGGCCAACGTCCTGACTTTC.

This clonotype came up many times. This chain links TRBV21-1 with TRBJ2-2; the table's TRBD1 call for D was not verified on the DNA. TRBV21-1 is assigned pseudogene status. The CDR3 length is 16 residues. CDR3 DNA: TGTGCCAGCAGCAAGGGGACAGCGCTGAACACCGGGGAGCTGTTTTTT. Translated, it gives CASSKGTALNTGELFF.

The chain couples TRBV20-1 to TRBJ2-7; 13 bases fit TRBD2. This CDR3 comprises 13 residues. Germline lookup yields CDR1 DFQATT and CDR2 SNEGSKA (reference sequence). Trimming took 6 bases from V and 2 from J; bases not matched to a gene: 1. CDR3 sequence reads: CSAGLAGTYEQYF. In DNA form, the CDR3 reads TGCAGTGCGGGACTAGCGGGAACCTACGAGCAGTACTTC.

The chain is built from TRBV20-1 and TRBJ2-1; perhaps TRBD2 as D (6 bases). V dropped 2 bases and J dropped 1 base, with 12 bases sitting between them. The CDR3 totals 15 residues. Germline CDR1 and CDR2: DFQATT and SNEGSKA (reference sequence). Written as DNA, the CDR3 is TGCAGTGCTAGACCCCCGGGACTTTCCTACAATGAGCAGTTCTTC. Protein sequence: CSARPPGLSYNEQFF.

J is TRBJ2-4 and V is TRBV5-1; D assignment may be TRBD1 or TRBD2 (5 bases each). From germline, CDR1 is SGHRS and CDR2 YFSETQ. The CDR3 is 16 amino acids. Trimming removed 0 bases at V and 0 bases at J, with 10 bases between. This CDR3 reads CASSLGGNLAKNIQYF. For the CDR3, the DNA is TGCGCCAGCAGCTTGGGGGGGAATTTAGCCAAAAACATTCAGTACTTC.

This clonotype has only a few counts. The V and J genes are TRBV6-5 and TRBJ2-3; TRBD2 might be the D (5 bases). The V gene lost 0 bases and the J gene lost 4 bases, with 11 bases spanning the gap. From germline, CDR1 is MNHEY and CDR2 SVGAGI. The CDR3 is 15 residues long. CDR3 in DNA: TGTGCCAGCAGTTACTCACCGGGAAGAGCAGATACGCAGTATTTT. Its protein is CASSYSPGRADTQYF.

This sequence joins TRBV4-2 and TRBJ1-1, with D tentatively TRBD1 (5 bases). V lost 2 bases and J 0 bases, leaving 16 bases between the germline ends. Germline CDR1 LGHNA, CDR2 YNFKEQ. This CDR3 has 17 amino acids. CDR3 coding DNA: TGTGCCAGCAGCCAAAACTGGGACGAACATCTGAACACTGAAGCTTTCTTT. Its protein is CASSQNWDEHLNTEAFF.

The chain links TRBV20-1 to TRBJ2-1; 15 nucleotides agree with TRBD2. J gave up 1 base and V 3 bases, and 1 base lay outside the gene matches. This CDR3 contains 16 residues. CDR1 and CDR2 (germline): DFQATT, SNEGSKA (reference sequence). DNA of the CDR3: TGCAGTGCTAGGGGACTAGCGGGGGGATCCTACAATGAGCAGTTCTTC. This sequence encodes CSARGLAGGSYNEQFF.

This sequence joins TRBV20-1 and TRBJ2-7; unclear D gene. The V and J ends lost 0 bases and 9 bases respectively, with 12 bases between them. In germline, CDR1 is DFQATT, CDR2 SNEGSKA (reference sequence). The CDR3 totals 12 residues. The CDR3 is CSARDGVGWQYF. Written as DNA, the CDR3 is TGCAGTGCTAGAGATGGGGTCGGGTGGCAGTACTTC.

Only a few counts were recorded for this clonotype. This chain connects TRBV15 to TRBJ2-3; 9 bases agree with TRBD1. With V trimmed by 8 bases and J by 6 bases, 3 bases remained unmatched. Germline V gene lookup returns CDR1 LNHNV and CDR2 YYDKDF (reference sequence). The CDR3 length is 12 residues. CDR3 sequence: CATGTGRDTQYF. The CDR3 coding sequence is TGTGCCACCGGGACAGGGAGGGATACGCAGTATTTT.

This clonotype was recorded a few times. The CDR3 DNA reads as TGTGCCAGCAGCTCCTCTGGACAGGGTTACACCGGGGAGCTGTTTTTT. Translation gives CASSSSGQGYTGELFF. The rearrangement uses TRBV12-3 or TRBV12-4 and TRBJ2-2; 8 bases map to TRBD1. The junction had 9 bases not matched to a gene; V was cut back by 6 bases and J by 3 bases. The CDR3 totals 16 residues.